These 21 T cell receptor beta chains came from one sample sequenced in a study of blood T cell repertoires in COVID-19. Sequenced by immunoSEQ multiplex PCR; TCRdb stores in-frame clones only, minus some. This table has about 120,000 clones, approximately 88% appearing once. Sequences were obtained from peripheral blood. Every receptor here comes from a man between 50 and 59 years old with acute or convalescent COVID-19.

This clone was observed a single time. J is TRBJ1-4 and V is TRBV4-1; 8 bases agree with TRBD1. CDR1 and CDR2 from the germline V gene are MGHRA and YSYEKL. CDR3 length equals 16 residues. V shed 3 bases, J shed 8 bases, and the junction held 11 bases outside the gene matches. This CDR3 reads CASSQGYRGSREKLFF. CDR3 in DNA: TGCGCCAGCAGCCAGGGCTACAGGGGGAGTAGAGAAAAACTGTTTTTT.

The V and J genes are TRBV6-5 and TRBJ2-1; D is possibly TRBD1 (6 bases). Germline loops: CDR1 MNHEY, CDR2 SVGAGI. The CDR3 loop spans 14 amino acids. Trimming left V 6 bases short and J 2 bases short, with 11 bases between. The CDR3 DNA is TGTGCCAGCAGGCAAGGACAGCCCTACAATGAGCAGTTCTTC. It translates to CASRQGQPYNEQFF.

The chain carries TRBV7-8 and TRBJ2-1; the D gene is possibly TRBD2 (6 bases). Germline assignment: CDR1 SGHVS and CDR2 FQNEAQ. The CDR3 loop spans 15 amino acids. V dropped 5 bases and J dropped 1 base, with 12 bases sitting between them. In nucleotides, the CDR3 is TGTGCCAGCAGCCTACGGAGGGAATCCTACAATGAGCAGTTCTTC. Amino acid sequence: CASSLRRESYNEQFF.

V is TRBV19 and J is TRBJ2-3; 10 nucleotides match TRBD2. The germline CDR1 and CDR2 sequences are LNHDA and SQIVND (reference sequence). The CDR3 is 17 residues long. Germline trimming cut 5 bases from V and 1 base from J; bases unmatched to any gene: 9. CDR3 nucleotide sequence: TGTGCCAGTAGTGTCCGGGGACTAGCGTGGGGCACAGATACGCAGTATTTT. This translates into CASSVRGLAWGTDTQYF. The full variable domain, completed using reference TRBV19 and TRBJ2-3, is DGGITQSPKYLFRKEGQNVTLSCEQNLNHDAMYWYRQDPGQGLRLIYYSQIVNDFQKGDIAEGYSVSREKKESFPLTVTSAQKNPTAFYLCASSVRGLAWGTDTQYFGPGTRLTVL.

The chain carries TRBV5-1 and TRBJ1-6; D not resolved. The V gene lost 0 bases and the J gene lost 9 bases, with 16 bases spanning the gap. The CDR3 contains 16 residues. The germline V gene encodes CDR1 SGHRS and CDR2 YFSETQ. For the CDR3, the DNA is TGCGCCAGCAGCTTGGCCGGGGAACCAGGAGGTTCACCCCTCCACTTT. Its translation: CASSLAGEPGGSPLHF.

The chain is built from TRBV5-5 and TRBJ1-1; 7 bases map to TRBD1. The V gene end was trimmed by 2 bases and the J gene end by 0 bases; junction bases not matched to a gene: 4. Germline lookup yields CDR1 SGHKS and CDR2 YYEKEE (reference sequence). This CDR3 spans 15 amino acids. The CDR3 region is CASSLWQGVNTEAFF. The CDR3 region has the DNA TGTGCCAGCAGCTTATGGCAGGGGGTGAACACTGAAGCTTTCTTT.

CDR3 sequence: CASSLSSGGAVSSYNEQFF. CDR3 coding DNA: TGTGCCAGCAGCTTAAGTAGCGGGGGGGCCGTATCCTCCTACAATGAGCAGTTCTTC. The rearrangement joins TRBV7-3 to TRBJ2-1; 11 nucleotides agree with TRBD2. The CDR3 runs 19 residues. V dropped 1 base and J dropped 0; count of bases not matched to a gene: 8. CDR1 SGHTA and CDR2 FQGTGA come from the germline V gene.

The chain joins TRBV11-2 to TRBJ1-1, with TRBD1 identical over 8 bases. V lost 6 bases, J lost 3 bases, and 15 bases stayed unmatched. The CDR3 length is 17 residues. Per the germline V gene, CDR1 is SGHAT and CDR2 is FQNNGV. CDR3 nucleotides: TGTGCCAGCAGGGAGCCGAGACAGGGGCGGCGGGACACTGAAGCTTTCTTT. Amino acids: CASREPRQGRRDTEAFF.

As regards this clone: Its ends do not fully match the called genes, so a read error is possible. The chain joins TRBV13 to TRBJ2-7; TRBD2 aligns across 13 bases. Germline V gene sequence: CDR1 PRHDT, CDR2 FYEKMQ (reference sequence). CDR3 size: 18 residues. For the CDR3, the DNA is TGTGCCAGCAGCCTAGGGGTGTCTGGGACTAGCGGGACGGGCGAGCAGTACTTC. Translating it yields CASSLGVSGTSGTGEQYF.

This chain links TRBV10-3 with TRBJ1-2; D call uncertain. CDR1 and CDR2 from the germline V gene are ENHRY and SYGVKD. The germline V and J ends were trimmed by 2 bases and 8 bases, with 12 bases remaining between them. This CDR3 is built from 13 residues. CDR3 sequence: CAISETDGGGYTF. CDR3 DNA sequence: TGTGCCATCAGTGAGACAGACGGCGGGGGCTACACCTTC.

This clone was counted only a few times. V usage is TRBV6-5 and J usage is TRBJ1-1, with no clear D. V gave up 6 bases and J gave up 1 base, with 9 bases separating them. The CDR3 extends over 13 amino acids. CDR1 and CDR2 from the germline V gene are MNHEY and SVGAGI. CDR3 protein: CASRRRENTEAFF. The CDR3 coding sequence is TGTGCCAGCAGACGACGGGAGAACACTGAAGCTTTCTTT.

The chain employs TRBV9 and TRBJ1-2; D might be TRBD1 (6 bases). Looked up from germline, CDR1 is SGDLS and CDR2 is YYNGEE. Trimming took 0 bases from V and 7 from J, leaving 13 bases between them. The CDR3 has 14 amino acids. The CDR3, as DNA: TGTGCCAGCAGCGTAGGGCAGGGGATAGGTGGCTACACCTTC. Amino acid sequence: CASSVGQGIGGYTF.

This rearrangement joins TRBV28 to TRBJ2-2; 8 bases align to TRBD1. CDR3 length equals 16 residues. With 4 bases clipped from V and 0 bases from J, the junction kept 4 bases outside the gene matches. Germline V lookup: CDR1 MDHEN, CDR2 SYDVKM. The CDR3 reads CASSYPTGANTGELFF. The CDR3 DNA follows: TGTGCCAGCAGTTACCCGACAGGGGCGAACACCGGGGAGCTGTTTTTT.

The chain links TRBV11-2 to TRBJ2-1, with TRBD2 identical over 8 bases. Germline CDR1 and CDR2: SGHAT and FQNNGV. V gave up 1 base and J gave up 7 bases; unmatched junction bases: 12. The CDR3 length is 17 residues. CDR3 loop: CASSLVDGRALANEQFF. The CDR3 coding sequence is TGTGCCAGCAGCTTAGTAGACGGGAGGGCCCTGGCAAATGAGCAGTTCTTC.

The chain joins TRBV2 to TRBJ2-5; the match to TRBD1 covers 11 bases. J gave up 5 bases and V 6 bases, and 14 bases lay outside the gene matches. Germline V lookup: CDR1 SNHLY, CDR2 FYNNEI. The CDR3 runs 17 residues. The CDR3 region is CASRDPGQGVVGETQYF. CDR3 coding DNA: TGTGCCAGCAGAGATCCGGGACAGGGGGTAGTGGGGGAGACCCAGTACTTC.

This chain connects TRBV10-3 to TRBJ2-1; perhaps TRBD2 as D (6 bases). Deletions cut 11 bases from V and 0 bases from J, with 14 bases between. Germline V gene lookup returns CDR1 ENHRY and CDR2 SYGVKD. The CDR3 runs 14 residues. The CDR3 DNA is TGTGCCGCATCGGGGGAGATCTCCTACAATGAGCAGTTCTTC. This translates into CAASGEISYNEQFF.

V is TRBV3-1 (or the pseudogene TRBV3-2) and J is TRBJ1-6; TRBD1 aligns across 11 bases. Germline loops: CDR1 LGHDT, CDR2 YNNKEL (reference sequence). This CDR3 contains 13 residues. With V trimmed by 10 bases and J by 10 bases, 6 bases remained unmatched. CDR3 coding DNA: TGTGCCACCGCGGGACAGGGGGACTCACCCCTCCACTTT. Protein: CATAGQGDSPLHF.

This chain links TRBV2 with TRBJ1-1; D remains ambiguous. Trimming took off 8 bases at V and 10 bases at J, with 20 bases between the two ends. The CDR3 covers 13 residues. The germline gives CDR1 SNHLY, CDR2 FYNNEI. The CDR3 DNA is TGTGCCAGCCAAGGTGGCAGCCGACAACCAGCTTTCTTT. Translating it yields CASQGGSRQPAFF.

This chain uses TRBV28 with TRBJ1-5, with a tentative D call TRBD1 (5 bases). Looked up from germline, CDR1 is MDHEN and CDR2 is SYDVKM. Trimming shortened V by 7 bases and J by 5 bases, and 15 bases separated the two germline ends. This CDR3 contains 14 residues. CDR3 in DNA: TGTGCCAGCACCGGGGAGGGGTTTCATCAGCCCCAGCATTTT. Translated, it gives CASTGEGFHQPQHF.

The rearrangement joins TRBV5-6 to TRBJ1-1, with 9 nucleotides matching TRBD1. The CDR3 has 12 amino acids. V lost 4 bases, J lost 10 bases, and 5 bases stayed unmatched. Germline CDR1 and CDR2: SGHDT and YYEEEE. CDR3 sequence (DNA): TGTGCCAGCAGCCTCGGGACAGGGAGAGCTTTCTTT. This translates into CASSLGTGRAFF.

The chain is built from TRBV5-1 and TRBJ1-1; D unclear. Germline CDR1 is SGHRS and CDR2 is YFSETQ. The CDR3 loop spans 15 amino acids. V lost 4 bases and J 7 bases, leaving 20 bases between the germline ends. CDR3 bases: TGCGCCAGCAGCCCCATGCCCCGTCTGAGGAGTGAAGCTTTCTTT. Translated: CASSPMPRLRSEAFF.